A selection of T cell receptor beta chains follows, all from one sample in a study of identical twins. Each CDR3 protein gets one entry after TCRdb re-called the 5' RACE reads with MiXCR. The table includes some 250,000 distinct CDR3 sequences, approximately 5.9% detected once. These data are also associated with another study on T cells expressing NK-cell markers.

The sample consisted of CD8+ T cells sorted from blood. The source of these receptors is a woman under 30 in good health. The CDR3 runs from the conserved cysteine through the conserved F or W. The D gene is left open where the match is weak. Clone size is not always given. Where it is, it says once, few, many or a class for expanded clones.

CDR3aa: CSGRGGNTEAFF
CDR3nt: TGCAGCGGGCGGGGCGGAAACACTGAAGCTTTCTTT
d_gene: NA
j_gene: TRBJ1-1
abundance: few
v_gene: TRBV29-1

CDR3aa: CASSSNELAKNIQYF
CDR3nt: TGTGCCAGCAGTTCCAACGAGTTAGCCAAAAACATTCAGTACTTC
d_gene: NA
j_gene: TRBJ2-4
abundance: many
v_gene: TRBV12-3/TRBV12-4

CDR3aa: CASSPLAGGPYEQYF
CDR3nt: TGTGCCAGCAGCCCTCTAGCGGGGGGACCCTACGAGCAGTACTTC
d_gene: TRBD2
j_gene: TRBJ2-7
abundance: NA
v_gene: TRBV6-1

CDR3aa: CASSEQRFPLHF
CDR3nt: TGTGCCAGCAGCGAGCAGCGCTTCCCCCTCCACTTT
d_gene: NA
j_gene: TRBJ1-6
abundance: NA
v_gene: TRBV13

CDR3aa: CASSYGQVGYEQYF
CDR3nt: TGTGCCAGCAGCTACGGACAGGTTGGCTACGAGCAGTACTTC
d_gene: TRBD1
j_gene: TRBJ2-7
abundance: many
v_gene: TRBV7-8

CDR3aa: CASSYGRSEAFF
CDR3nt: TGTGCCAGCAGCTACGGGAGGAGTGAGGCTTTCTTT
d_gene: NA
j_gene: TRBJ1-1
abundance: many
v_gene: TRBV7-9

CDR3aa: CASSPKTGSSIYGYTF
CDR3nt: TGTGCCAGCAGCCCTAAGACAGGCTCTTCCATCTATGGCTACACCTTC
d_gene: NA
j_gene: TRBJ1-2
abundance: few
v_gene: TRBV7-9

CDR3aa: CASSVVTGADNEQFF
CDR3nt: TGTGCCAGCAGCGTAGTAACGGGGGCGGACAATGAGCAGTTCTTC
d_gene: NA
j_gene: TRBJ2-1
abundance: NA
v_gene: TRBV9

CDR3aa: CASSPAGPTLAGEAFF
CDR3nt: TGCGCCAGCAGCCCGGCGGGCCCGACCCTTGCCGGGGAAGCTTTCTTT
d_gene: NA
j_gene: TRBJ1-1
abundance: many
v_gene: TRBV5-1

CDR3aa: CASSYSPREADTQYF
CDR3nt: TGTGCCAGCAGTTACTCGCCCAGGGAGGCAGATACGCAGTATTTT
d_gene: NA
j_gene: TRBJ2-3
abundance: few
v_gene: TRBV6-2/TRBV6-3

CDR3aa: CASGLVLTSGGSYNEQFF
CDR3nt: TGTGCTAGTGGTTTGGTACTCACTAGCGGGGGCTCCTACAATGAGCAGTTCTTC
d_gene: TRBD2
j_gene: TRBJ2-1
abundance: few
v_gene: TRBV12-5

CDR3aa: CSALTRWQETQYF
CDR3nt: TGCAGTGCCCTGACTAGGTGGCAAGAGACCCAGTACTTC
d_gene: NA
j_gene: TRBJ2-5
abundance: many
v_gene: TRBV20-1

CDR3aa: CASSLGISNQPQHF
CDR3nt: TGCGCCAGCAGCTTGGGGATCAGCAATCAGCCCCAGCATTTT
d_gene: NA
j_gene: TRBJ1-5
abundance: many
v_gene: TRBV5-1

CDR3aa: CATSRARQYSNQPQHF
CDR3nt: TGTGCCACCAGCAGAGCTAGACAGTATAGCAATCAGCCCCAGCATTTT
d_gene: NA
j_gene: TRBJ1-5
abundance: NA
v_gene: TRBV15

CDR3aa: CATSQTSGSQTDTQYF
CDR3nt: TGTGCCACCAGCCAAACTAGCGGGAGTCAAACAGATACGCAGTATTTT
d_gene: TRBD2
j_gene: TRBJ2-3
abundance: NA
v_gene: TRBV15

CDR3aa: CASSLSGNPQHF
CDR3nt: TGTGCCAGCAGCTTATCAGGAAACCCCCAGCATTTT
d_gene: NA
j_gene: TRBJ1-5
abundance: few
v_gene: TRBV5-6

CDR3aa: CASSLSGARRNEQFF
CDR3nt: TGTGCCAGCAGTTTATCAGGGGCGCGGCGGAATGAGCAGTTCTTC
d_gene: NA
j_gene: TRBJ2-1
abundance: many
v_gene: TRBV27

CDR3aa: CSVAGTGFEKLFF
CDR3nt: TGCAGCGTTGCCGGGACAGGGTTCGAAAAACTGTTTTTT
d_gene: TRBD1
j_gene: TRBJ1-4
abundance: many
v_gene: TRBV29-1

CDR3aa: CASSSTGDHFYEQYF
CDR3nt: TGTGCCAGCAGCTCAACAGGGGACCACTTCTACGAGCAGTACTTC
d_gene: TRBD1
j_gene: TRBJ2-7
abundance: NA
v_gene: TRBV13

CDR3aa: CASLPKTDADTQYF
CDR3nt: TGTGCCAGCTTACCTAAGACAGACGCAGATACGCAGTATTTT
d_gene: NA
j_gene: TRBJ2-3
abundance: few
v_gene: TRBV2

CDR3aa: CASSIWEETQYF
CDR3nt: TGTGCCAGTAGTATCTGGGAAGAGACCCAGTACTTC
d_gene: NA
j_gene: TRBJ2-5
abundance: few
v_gene: TRBV19

CDR3aa: CASSYSGSSPLHF
CDR3nt: TGTGCCAGCAGCTATTCTGGAAGTTCACCCCTCCACTTT
d_gene: NA
j_gene: TRBJ1-6
abundance: few
v_gene: TRBV9

CDR3aa: CASSPVRVVGTYEQYF
CDR3nt: TGTGCCAGCAGCCCCGTGAGAGTAGTGGGGACCTACGAGCAGTACTTC
d_gene: NA
j_gene: TRBJ2-7
abundance: NA
v_gene: TRBV5-5

CDR3aa: CASSVDSLTGELFF
CDR3nt: TGTGCCAGCAGCGTAGACAGCCTCACCGGGGAGCTGTTTTTT
d_gene: NA
j_gene: TRBJ2-2
abundance: many
v_gene: TRBV9

CDR3aa: CASSRPLPGGGHNYGYTF
CDR3nt: TGTGCCAGCAGCCGACCCCTCCCAGGGGGCGGACATAACTATGGCTACACCTTC
d_gene: TRBD1
j_gene: TRBJ1-2
abundance: few
v_gene: TRBV3-1

CDR3aa: CATSSHREGQPQHF
CDR3nt: TGTGCCACCAGCAGTCACAGGGAGGGTCAGCCCCAGCATTTT
d_gene: NA
j_gene: TRBJ1-5
abundance: medium-sized
v_gene: TRBV15

CDR3aa: CASSTGAEQYF
CDR3nt: TGTGCCAGCTCCACAGGGGCCGAGCAGTACTTC
d_gene: TRBD1
j_gene: TRBJ2-7
abundance: few
v_gene: TRBV12-3/TRBV12-4

CDR3aa: CASRHPGTPLHF
CDR3nt: TGTGCCAGCAGGCACCCTGGGACACCCCTCCACTTT
d_gene: NA
j_gene: TRBJ1-6
abundance: NA
v_gene: TRBV11-2

CDR3aa: CASSEELAENEQFF
CDR3nt: TGTGCCAGCAGTGAGGAACTAGCGGAGAATGAGCAGTTCTTC
d_gene: TRBD2
j_gene: TRBJ2-1
abundance: many
v_gene: TRBV6-1

CDR3aa: CASSPGLAVSYEQYF
CDR3nt: TGCGCCAGCAGCCCGGGACTAGCGGTCTCCTACGAGCAGTACTTC
d_gene: TRBD2
j_gene: TRBJ2-7
abundance: many
v_gene: TRBV5-1

CDR3aa: CASSFSGYEQYF
CDR3nt: TGTGCCAGCAGTTTTTCCGGCTACGAGCAGTACTTC
d_gene: NA
j_gene: TRBJ2-7
abundance: many
v_gene: TRBV12-3/TRBV12-4

CDR3aa: CASRPALDGYTF
CDR3nt: TGTGCCAGCAGGCCAGCCTTGGATGGCTACACCTTC
d_gene: NA
j_gene: TRBJ1-2
abundance: many
v_gene: TRBV12-3/TRBV12-4

CDR3aa: CASSEAVASPDTQYF
CDR3nt: TGTGCCAGCAGTGAAGCGGTGGCTAGCCCAGATACGCAGTATTTT
d_gene: NA
j_gene: TRBJ2-3
abundance: NA
v_gene: TRBV2

CDR3aa: CASSRSQWNTEAFF
CDR3nt: TGTGCCAGCAGCCGTTCTCAGTGGAACACTGAAGCTTTCTTT
d_gene: NA
j_gene: TRBJ1-1
abundance: NA
v_gene: TRBV3-1

CDR3aa: CASSFLGGAVNEQFF
CDR3nt: TGTGCCAGCAGCTTCCTCGGGGGAGCTGTCAATGAGCAGTTCTTC
d_gene: NA
j_gene: TRBJ2-1
abundance: NA
v_gene: TRBV7-9

CDR3aa: CASNPGGGGNEQYF
CDR3nt: TGTGCCAGCAACCCTGGGGGGGGTGGGAATGAGCAGTACTTC
d_gene: TRBD2
j_gene: TRBJ2-7
abundance: NA
v_gene: TRBV7-2

CDR3aa: CTSSLLTGYTDTQYF
CDR3nt: TGTACCAGCAGCCTGCTGACTGGATACACAGATACGCAGTATTTT
d_gene: NA
j_gene: TRBJ2-3
abundance: NA
v_gene: TRBV11-2

CDR3aa: CSVDQGLDEQFF
CDR3nt: TGCAGCGTTGACCAGGGTCTTGATGAGCAGTTCTTC
d_gene: NA
j_gene: TRBJ2-1
abundance: many
v_gene: TRBV29-1

CDR3aa: CASSFSRSGGLQETQYF
CDR3nt: TGTGCCAGCAGTTTTTCCAGGTCGGGGGGCCTTCAAGAGACCCAGTACTTC
d_gene: NA
j_gene: TRBJ2-5
abundance: many
v_gene: TRBV12-3/TRBV12-4

CDR3aa: CASSQDRDGSYEQYF
CDR3nt: TGCGCCAGCAGCCAAGACCGGGACGGCTCCTACGAGCAGTACTTC
d_gene: NA
j_gene: TRBJ2-7
abundance: many
v_gene: TRBV4-1

CDR3aa: CASSQGASSYNSPLHF
CDR3nt: TGTGCCAGCAGCCAAGGGGCGAGCTCCTATAATTCACCCCTCCACTTT
d_gene: NA
j_gene: TRBJ1-6
abundance: many
v_gene: TRBV3-1

CDR3aa: CASRDRGHNEQFF
CDR3nt: TGTGCCAGCAGGGACAGGGGCCACAATGAGCAGTTCTTC
d_gene: TRBD1
j_gene: TRBJ2-1
abundance: many
v_gene: TRBV2

CDR3aa: CASSSQGEQFF
CDR3nt: TGCGCCAGCAGCTCCCAGGGGGAGCAGTTCTTC
d_gene: NA
j_gene: TRBJ2-1
abundance: many
v_gene: TRBV5-1

CDR3aa: CASSSSITGELFF
CDR3nt: TGTGCCAGCAGCTCCTCTATCACCGGGGAGCTGTTTTTT
d_gene: NA
j_gene: TRBJ2-2
abundance: NA
v_gene: TRBV9

CDR3aa: CASRSPRGEQFF
CDR3nt: TGTGCCAGCAGGTCTCCTAGGGGTGAGCAGTTCTTC
d_gene: NA
j_gene: TRBJ2-1
abundance: NA
v_gene: TRBV6-5

CDR3aa: CASSLRFPRHPEVDYGYTF
CDR3nt: TGTGCCAGCAGCTTACGCTTCCCGAGGCACCCCGAGGTTGACTATGGCTACACCTTC
d_gene: NA
j_gene: TRBJ1-2
abundance: NA
v_gene: TRBV7-8

CDR3aa: CASSSKLAENF
CDR3nt: TGTGCCAGCAGTTCGAAACTAGCGGAGAATTTT
d_gene: TRBD2
j_gene: TRBJ2-3
abundance: NA
v_gene: TRBV12-3/TRBV12-4

CDR3aa: CASSSGGGGEQFF
CDR3nt: TGTGCCAGCAGCTCAGGCGGGGGAGGTGAGCAGTTCTTC
d_gene: TRBD2
j_gene: TRBJ2-1
abundance: many
v_gene: TRBV3-1

CDR3aa: CASSHWPPGQKSEQFF
CDR3nt: TGTGCCAGCAGCCACTGGCCACCGGGACAGAAAAGCGAGCAGTTCTTC
d_gene: TRBD1
j_gene: TRBJ2-1
abundance: many
v_gene: TRBV3-1

CDR3aa: CASSQRFAEAFF
CDR3nt: TGTGCCAGCAGCCAAAGATTCGCTGAAGCTTTCTTT
d_gene: NA
j_gene: TRBJ1-1
abundance: few
v_gene: TRBV14

CDR3aa: CATGDEQFF
CDR3nt: TGTGCCACCGGGGATGAGCAGTTCTTC
d_gene: NA
j_gene: TRBJ2-1
abundance: many
v_gene: TRBV25-1

CDR3aa: CASSLTLRADTQYF
CDR3nt: TGTGCCAGCAGTTTAACCCTCAGGGCAGATACGCAGTATTTT
d_gene: NA
j_gene: TRBJ2-3
abundance: many
v_gene: TRBV27

CDR3aa: CASSLTAGDYEQYF
CDR3nt: TGTGCCAGCAGTTTAACCGCGGGAGACTACGAGCAGTACTTC
d_gene: TRBD2
j_gene: TRBJ2-7
abundance: many
v_gene: TRBV12-3/TRBV12-4

CDR3aa: CASRDRGRYEQYF
CDR3nt: TGCGCCAGCCGGGACAGGGGACGTTACGAGCAGTACTTC
d_gene: TRBD1
j_gene: TRBJ2-7
abundance: many
v_gene: TRBV10-2

CDR3aa: CASAGTSTDTQYF
CDR3nt: TGTGCCAGCGCGGGAACTAGCACAGATACGCAGTATTTT
d_gene: NA
j_gene: TRBJ2-3
abundance: few
v_gene: TRBV3-1